The 27 T cell receptor beta chains below come from one sample, sequenced in a study of response to subunit inactivated influenza vaccine. In TCRdb, the RT-PCR reads were re-called with MiXCR into one record per CDR3 protein. This table holds 150,000 to 200,000 distinct CDR3 sequences, about 9.3% found once. The sequencing here drew on non-naive T cells sorted from PBMCs, taken on the day of vaccination. These receptors originate from a man aged 45 to 65 who received an inactivated influenza vaccine.

The V call is TRBV20-1, the J call TRBJ2-3, with 15 nucleotides matching TRBD2. The germline V gene encodes CDR1 DFQATT and CDR2 SNEGSKA (reference sequence). The V segment lost 2 bases and the J segment 1 base; nucleotides outside the gene matches: 10. The CDR3 runs to 19 residues. The CDR3 region has the DNA TGCAGTGCTAGAAGCCCGGGACTAGCGGGGGGCAGCGGCACAGATACGCAGTATTTT. Translation: CSARSPGLAGGSGTDTQYF.

The table lists this clonotype with a few counts. The J gene is TRBJ2-1, the V gene TRBV7-8, with 9 nucleotides matching TRBD2. The V gene end was trimmed by 2 bases and the J gene end by 5 bases; junction bases not matched to a gene: 10. Germline values: CDR1 SGHVS, CDR2 FQNEAQ. The CDR3 is 17 residues long. The CDR3 bases are TGTGCCAGCAGCTTAATCCTAGCGGGGTCAGGGAACAATGAGCAGTTCTTC. This gives the protein CASSLILAGSGNNEQFF.

The chain couples TRBV28 to TRBJ1-1, with D possibly being TRBD1 (6 bases). The ends were cut back, 5 bases at V and 5 bases at J, with 15 bases in the middle. Germline CDR1 MDHEN, CDR2 SYDVKM. There are 14 residues in the CDR3. CDR3 loop: CASSPYGTLTEAFF. The CDR3 DNA reads TGTGCCAGCAGTCCCTACGGGACACTAACTGAAGCTTTCTTT.

At least ten counts were recorded for this clonotype. The chain recombines TRBV6-2 or TRBV6-3 with TRBJ1-2, with D unresolved. V lost 7 bases to trimming and J lost 2 bases, with 17 bases between them. The CDR3 covers 15 residues. CDR1 MNHEY and CDR2 SVGEGT come from the germline V gene. CDR3 bases: TGTGCCAGCACCATAATCCCTGGCAGGAACTATGGCTACACCTTC. Protein product: CASTIIPGRNYGYTF.

This clonotype was picked up a small number of times. The chain is built from TRBV27 and TRBJ2-7; possibly TRBD1 for D (5 bases). Deletions cut 2 bases from V and 3 bases from J, with 8 bases between. The germline V gene encodes CDR1 MNHEY and CDR2 SMNVEV (reference sequence). The CDR3 consists of 13 residues. This CDR3 reads CASSLLGDYEQYF. In DNA form, the CDR3 reads TGTGCCAGCAGTTTACTAGGGGACTACGAGCAGTACTTC.

This chain connects TRBV30 to TRBJ2-6; 7 positions match TRBD1. The CDR3 runs to 16 residues. The trim removed 2 bases at V and 2 bases at J, leaving 6 bases unmatched. Per the germline V gene, CDR1 is GTSNPN and CDR2 is SVGIG (reference sequence). The DNA for the CDR3 is TGTGCCTGGAGTCTACAGGGGCCCCCTGGGGCCAACGTCCTGACTTTC. Translation: CAWSLQGPPGANVLTF.

This clonotype was found a few times. This chain links TRBV12-3 or TRBV12-4 with TRBJ1-5; weak D call: TRBD1 (5 bases). Trimming stripped 2 bases from V and 9 bases from J, with 8 bases between. The length of the CDR3 is 12 residues. The CDR3 region has the DNA TGTGCCAGCAGTTTAACGAGGGGGCCCCAGCATTTT. This codes for CASSLTRGPQHF.

The chain combines TRBV18 with TRBJ1-1; tentative D call: TRBD1 (6 bases). Germline V gene data show CDR1 as KGHSH and CDR2 as LQKENI. Trimming took 1 base from V and 5 from J, leaving 11 bases between them. This CDR3 region has 14 residues. The CDR3 DNA reads TGTGCCAGCTCACCACAACAGGGCGGTACTGAAGCTTTCTTT. Translated, it gives CASSPQQGGTEAFF.

This sequence joins TRBV12-3 or TRBV12-4 and TRBJ2-5, with D unresolved. Between the trimmed V and J ends, which lost 3 bases and 5 bases, there was a span of 16 bases. This CDR3 region has 15 residues. Here the CDR3 reads CASSLMGSIGETQYF. In DNA form, the CDR3 reads TGTGCCAGCAGTTTGATGGGGTCTATTGGGGAGACCCAGTACTTC.

This sequence joins TRBV3-1 and TRBJ2-3; D is undetermined. Germline V gene sequence: CDR1 LGHDT, CDR2 YNNKEL (reference sequence). CDR3 length: 11 residues. V shed 1 base and J shed 9 bases, with 5 bases lying between them. DNA for the CDR3: TGTGCCAGCAGCCAAGGTTCCACGCAGTATTTT. Amino acids: CASSQGSTQYF.

This clonotype was picked up a small number of times. This sequence joins TRBV6-2 or TRBV6-3 and TRBJ1-1; D gene uncertain. The CDR3 is made up of 14 amino acids. V lost 2 bases, J lost 2 bases, and 9 bases lay in between. CDR1 and CDR2 (germline): MNHEY, SVGEGT. CDR3 coding DNA: TGTGCCAGCAGTTACGCCAGACGTAACACTGAAGCTTTCTTT. It is translated as CASSYARRNTEAFF.

This clonotype was counted ten times or more. This chain connects TRBV10-3 to TRBJ1-5, with D hard to call. This CDR3 has 14 residues. Germline V gene data show CDR1 as ENHRY and CDR2 as SYGVKD. Trimming took off 0 bases at V and 7 bases at J, with 10 bases between the two ends. Here the CDR3 reads CAISESEVGQPQHF. The CDR3 nucleotides read TGTGCCATCAGTGAGTCGGAAGTGGGCCAGCCCCAGCATTTT.

This rearrangement joins TRBV28 to TRBJ1-2; no clear D. The CDR3 sequence is 13 residues long. Trimming pared 5 bases from V and 2 bases from J, leaving 9 bases between. Germline CDR1 MDHEN, CDR2 SYDVKM. DNA of the CDR3: TGTGCCAGCAGTACTAGTGAAAACTATGGCTACACCTTC. Protein: CASSTSENYGYTF.

This clonotype has more than one count but fewer than ten. The chain employs TRBV27 and TRBJ2-1, with TRBD1 matching 7 bases. Trimming removed 7 bases from V and 8 bases from J; junction bases left unmatched: 5. Per the germline V gene, CDR1 is MNHEY and CDR2 is SMNVEV (reference sequence). This CDR3 region has 12 residues. CDR3 amino acids: CASTSGGDEQFF. CDR3 sequence (DNA): TGTGCCAGCACCTCAGGGGGTGATGAGCAGTTCTTC.

The chain uses TRBV28 and TRBJ2-6; D unclear. The germline V and J ends were trimmed by 7 bases and 0 bases, with 10 bases remaining between them. This CDR3 is built from 15 residues. Germline assignment: CDR1 MDHEN and CDR2 SYDVKM. CDR3 loop: CASTDGRSGANVLTF. Written as DNA, the CDR3 is TGTGCCAGCACTGACGGACGCTCTGGGGCCAACGTCCTGACTTTC.

The chain is built from TRBV27 and TRBJ2-7; TRBD1 agrees at 8 bases. V gave up 6 bases and J gave up 4 bases; unmatched junction bases: 11. CDR1 and CDR2 (germline): MNHEY, SMNVEV (reference sequence). The CDR3 length is 15 residues. Here the CDR3 DNA reads TGTGCCAGCAGCACGGACAGGGCCCCAATATACGAGCAGTACTTC. Protein: CASSTDRAPIYEQYF.

The chain links TRBV4-2 to TRBJ2-5, with a weak D call TRBD2 (6 bases). Per germline, CDR1 LGHNA and CDR2 YNFKEQ. V lost 0 bases to trimming and J lost 0 bases, with 14 bases between them. The CDR3 has 17 amino acids. This CDR3 reads CASSQDGPGGYQETQYF. CDR3 bases: TGTGCCAGCAGCCAAGACGGTCCCGGGGGTTACCAAGAGACCCAGTACTTC.

Details on this clonotype: A junction end diverges from the germline sequence, so it may reflect a read error. In DNA, the CDR3 is TGTGCCAGCAGAAGGGCGGATAAGCAGTATTTT. Its translation: CASRRADKQYF. The gene calls are TRBV6-6 and TRBJ2-3, with D hard to call. CDR3 size: 11 residues. Looked up from germline, CDR1 is MNHNY and CDR2 is SVGAGI (reference sequence).

V gene TRBV7-9 combines with J gene TRBJ2-1; the match to TRBD2 covers 7 bases. The germline V gene has CDR1 SEHNR and CDR2 FQNEAQ (reference sequence). The V and J ends lost 1 base and 2 bases, in that order; junction bases with no gene match: 5. The length of the CDR3 is 16 residues. CDR3 in amino acids: CASSLGPAGTYNEQFF. The DNA for the CDR3 is TGTGCCAGCAGCTTAGGTCCAGCGGGAACCTACAATGAGCAGTTCTTC.

This clonotype occurred a few times. The chain carries TRBV28 and TRBJ1-6, with D possibly TRBD1 on 5 matching bases. Trimming took 5 bases from V and 0 from J, leaving 8 bases between them. The CDR3 loop spans 15 amino acids. CDR1 is MDHEN and CDR2 is SYDVKM in the germline V gene. The CDR3 spells CASSVGGSYNSPLHF. CDR3 bases: TGTGCCAGCAGTGTCGGGGGCTCCTATAATTCACCCCTCCACTTT. The entire variable domain, with the rest obtained from reference TRBV28 and TRBJ1-6, is as follows: DVKVTQSSRYLVKRTGEKVFLECVQDMDHENMFWYRQDPGLGLRLIYFSYDVKMKEKGDIPEGYSVSREKKERFSLILESASTNQTSMYLCASSVGGSYNSPLHFGNGTRLTVT.

A few counts support this clonotype. CDR3 in DNA: TGTGCCAGCAGTGACGGGCCGGAGGGCGATACGCAGTATTTT. Residues: CASSDGPEGDTQYF. The chain is built from TRBV6-4 and TRBJ2-3; D is perhaps TRBD2 (6 bases). The CDR3 consists of 14 residues. Trimming stripped 2 bases from V and 6 bases from J, with 12 bases between. Germline lookup yields CDR1 MRHNA and CDR2 SNTAGT.

This clonotype was seen many times. This chain connects TRBV4-1 to TRBJ2-1; 12 bases line up with TRBD2. The V gene's germline CDR1 is MGHRA and CDR2 YSYEKL. The trim removed 2 bases at V and 6 bases at J, leaving 5 bases unmatched. This CDR3 is built from 16 residues. The CDR3 protein is CASSQMASGGVNEQFF. The CDR3 bases are TGCGCCAGCAGCCAAATGGCTAGCGGGGGGGTCAATGAGCAGTTCTTC.

This rearrangement joins TRBV29-1 to TRBJ2-1; D is uncertain. There are 14 residues in the CDR3. Germline-derived CDR1 and CDR2 are SQVTM and ANQGSEA. Trimming shortened V by 5 bases and J by 1 base, and 12 bases separated the two germline ends. Here the CDR3 reads CSVLRGDSYNEQFF. CDR3 DNA sequence: TGCAGCGTTTTGCGCGGCGATTCCTACAATGAGCAGTTCTTC.

This clonotype showed up many times. The chain joins TRBV28 to TRBJ2-1; D not resolved. The ends were cut back, 6 bases at V and 0 bases at J, with 18 bases in the middle. CDR1 and CDR2 (germline): MDHEN, SYDVKM. CDR3 length: 17 residues. CDR3 loop: CASSRNRARSSYNEQFF. The CDR3 DNA follows: TGTGCCAGCAGCCGGAATCGTGCTAGGAGCTCCTACAATGAGCAGTTCTTC.

This clonotype has more than one count but fewer than ten. The CDR3: CASSYDRQETQYF. In DNA form, the CDR3 reads TGTGCCAGCAGTTATGACAGGCAAGAGACCCAGTACTTC. This chain connects TRBV6-2 or TRBV6-3 to TRBJ2-5; a possible D gene is TRBD1 (6 bases). The CDR3 loop spans 13 amino acids. V was clipped by 3 bases and J by 2 bases, with 7 bases between them. Germline lookup yields CDR1 MNHEY and CDR2 SVGEGT.

This clonotype occurred many times. In DNA, the CDR3 is TGCAGCGTTGACCGACAGGGACAAGAGACCCAGTACTTC. Its translation: CSVDRQGQETQYF. The chain is built from TRBV29-1 and TRBJ2-5, with TRBD1 matching over 7 bases. V shed 3 bases, J shed 2 bases, and the junction held 3 bases outside the gene matches. The CDR3 consists of 13 residues. The V gene's germline CDR1 is SQVTM and CDR2 ANQGSEA.

This chain uses TRBV2 with TRBJ2-7; D is perhaps TRBD1 (7 bases). The CDR3 sequence is 14 residues long. Germline V gene data show CDR1 as SNHLY and CDR2 as FYNNEI. V shed 5 bases and J shed 6 bases, with 17 bases lying between them. CDR3 DNA sequence: TGTGCCAGCAGTCCCGACCAGGGGGGCGTCGAGCAGTACTTC. This codes for CASSPDQGGVEQYF.